This T cell receptor beta chain is drawn from a study of beta chain features in type 1 diabetes. Overall study findings and caveats: The study found moderately but significantly shorter TCRB CDR3s in all four CD4+ subsets of Type 1 diabetes patients.

J lost 5 bases, V lost 5 bases, and 5 bases had no gene match. The CDR3 loop spans 13 amino acids. CDR1 SQVTM and CDR2 ANQGSEA come from the germline V gene. Concerning this clone: Its antigen is not known.

The sequenced template was cDNA made from the entire isolated RNA. The repertoire was sequenced with immunoSEQ multiplex PCR; TCRdb's copy has only in-frame clones and lacks some. The sample includes 500,000 to 650,000 clones, roughly an eighth seen only once; the top ten take around 0.12%. This chain connects TRBV29-1 to TRBJ1-5, with TRBD1 matching 8 bases. This receptor was identified in a man aged 25-45 years with type 1 diabetes. The sequenced sample consisted of naive CD4+ T cells from blood. DNA for the CDR3: TGCAGCGTTAGACAGGGGACCGATCAGCCCCAGCATTTT. It specifies CSVRQGTDQPQHF. The complete variable domain, with remaining parts taken from reference TRBV29-1 and TRBJ1-5, reads SAVISQKPSRDICQRGTSLTIQCQVDSQVTMMFWYRQQPGQSLTLIATANQGSEATYESGFVIDKFPISRPNLTFSTLTVSNMSPEDSSIYLCSVRQGTDQPQHFGDGTRLSIL.